These T cell receptor beta chains were read from a single sample in a study of vaccination effects on CD4 cells after COVID-19. Produced via immunoSEQ multiplex PCR; TCRdb's table is partial and in-frame only. This sample carries tens of thousands of clones, about two thirds of them seen once, and the ten largest clones take nearly 9%. Their recognized antigens are unknown. The sequencing here drew on CD4+ T cells from PBMCs cultured with SARS-CoV-2 spike peptides, taken after COVID-19 vaccination. The receptors were sampled from a human donor who received a COVID-19 vaccine. The CDR3 runs from the conserved cysteine through the conserved F or W. The D gene is left open where the match is weak. Not all rows give a size; the values are once, few, many and, for expanded clones, a class.

v_call: TRBV29-1; j_call: TRBJ1-2; clone_size: NA; d_call: NA; cdr3_nt: TGCAGCGTCCAGAGCGGGGGGTTAGGCTACACCTTC; cdr3_aa: CSVQSGGLGYTF
v_call: TRBV11-1; j_call: TRBJ2-7; clone_size: NA; d_call: TRBD1; cdr3_nt: TGTGCCAGCAGCTCCCCGGGACAGGGGTCCCCCTACGAGCAGTACTTC; cdr3_aa: CASSSPGQGSPYEQYF
v_call: TRBV25-1; j_call: TRBJ1-1; clone_size: once; d_call: TRBD1; cdr3_nt: TGTGCCAGCAGTGACCGAAAAATCTGGGGCAGGGGGTCCACTGAAGCTTTCTTT; cdr3_aa: CASSDRKIWGRGSTEAFF
v_call: TRBV18; j_call: TRBJ1-2; clone_size: NA; d_call: NA; cdr3_nt: TGTGCCAGCTCACCACCGGGTCACTATGGCTACACCTTC; cdr3_aa: CASSPPGHYGYTF
v_call: TRBV5-4; j_call: TRBJ1-6; clone_size: NA; d_call: NA; cdr3_nt: TGTGCCAGCAGCCGGAGAGGGGCATACAATTCACCCCTCCACTTT; cdr3_aa: CASSRRGAYNSPLHF
v_call: TRBV19; j_call: TRBJ1-2; clone_size: NA; d_call: NA; cdr3_nt: TGTGCCAGTAGTATTAAGAGGAGAGGAGTTAACTATGGCTACACCTTC; cdr3_aa: CASSIKRRGVNYGYTF
v_call: TRBV5-1; j_call: TRBJ1-4; clone_size: NA; d_call: NA; cdr3_nt: TGCGCCAGCAGCTTCCCACAGTCTGAAAAACTGTTTTTT; cdr3_aa: CASSFPQSEKLFF
v_call: TRBV28; j_call: TRBJ1-2; clone_size: few; d_call: NA; cdr3_nt: TGTGCCAGCAGTGCTCAGACCTATGGCTACACCTTC; cdr3_aa: CASSAQTYGYTF
v_call: TRBV19; j_call: TRBJ2-3; clone_size: NA; d_call: NA; cdr3_nt: TGTGCCAGTAACGTTGGCGGCCCCACAGATACGCAGTATTTT; cdr3_aa: CASNVGGPTDTQYF
v_call: TRBV7-2; j_call: TRBJ2-3; clone_size: NA; d_call: NA; cdr3_nt: TGTGCCAGCAGCTTTTTGGGGGGAAATCAGGGAGATACGCAGTATTTT; cdr3_aa: CASSFLGGNQGDTQYF
v_call: TRBV5-1; j_call: TRBJ2-3; clone_size: few; d_call: NA; cdr3_nt: TGCGCCAGCGGGCAGGATCAAGATACGCAGTATTTT; cdr3_aa: CASGQDQDTQYF
v_call: TRBV3-1/TRBV3-2; j_call: TRBJ1-2; clone_size: NA; d_call: NA; cdr3_nt: TGTGCCAGCAGCCAACCGTCAGGAGTTACGAGCTATGGCTACACCTTC; cdr3_aa: CASSQPSGVTSYGYTF
v_call: TRBV27; j_call: TRBJ1-2; clone_size: NA; d_call: NA; cdr3_nt: TGTGCCAGCAGTCCGCGGGGGGCGGTCTATGGCTACACCTTC; cdr3_aa: CASSPRGAVYGYTF
v_call: TRBV12-3/TRBV12-4; j_call: TRBJ1-3; clone_size: NA; d_call: NA; cdr3_nt: TGTGCCGCCCGGCAGGGTGGAAACACCATATATTTT; cdr3_aa: CAARQGGNTIYF
v_call: TRBV15; j_call: TRBJ2-7; clone_size: few; d_call: TRBD1; cdr3_nt: TGTGCCACTACCCCGGACAGGGCAAGGAACGAGCAGTACTTC; cdr3_aa: CATTPDRARNEQYF
v_call: TRBV6-5; j_call: TRBJ2-3; clone_size: once; d_call: TRBD2; cdr3_nt: TGTGCCAGCAGTACAGGACTAGCGGGCACAGATACGCAGTATTTT; cdr3_aa: CASSTGLAGTDTQYF
v_call: TRBV10-3; j_call: TRBJ2-5; clone_size: NA; d_call: NA; cdr3_nt: TGTGCCATCAGTGGAGACGATCAAGAGACCCAGTACTTC; cdr3_aa: CAISGDDQETQYF
v_call: TRBV6-5; j_call: TRBJ2-3; clone_size: NA; d_call: NA; cdr3_nt: TGTGCCAGCAGTTATCTCCAGCGGCGCACAGATACGCAGTATTTT; cdr3_aa: CASSYLQRRTDTQYF
v_call: TRBV7-9; j_call: TRBJ2-5; clone_size: few; d_call: TRBD1; cdr3_nt: TGTGCCAGCAGCTCCTGGACAGGGGGAGCTACCCAGTACTTC; cdr3_aa: CASSSWTGGATQYF
v_call: TRBV6-5; j_call: TRBJ2-5; clone_size: NA; d_call: TRBD1; cdr3_nt: TGTGCCAGCAGTTACTCCAGGGGGCGACAAGAGACCCAGTACTTC; cdr3_aa: CASSYSRGRQETQYF
v_call: TRBV7-9; j_call: TRBJ1-3; clone_size: NA; d_call: NA; cdr3_nt: TGTGCCAGCAGCTTACAATCCGCAGCTCACTCTGGAAACACCATATATTTT; cdr3_aa: CASSLQSAAHSGNTIYF
v_call: TRBV4-2; j_call: TRBJ2-1; clone_size: NA; d_call: TRBD2; cdr3_nt: TGTGCCAGCAGCCCGGCGGCGGGAGTGAACAATGAGCAGTTCTTC; cdr3_aa: CASSPAAGVNNEQFF
v_call: TRBV6-5; j_call: TRBJ2-2; clone_size: few; d_call: TRBD1; cdr3_nt: TGTGCCAGCACGGGACAGGGGGTCGGGGAGCTGTTTTTT; cdr3_aa: CASTGQGVGELFF
v_call: TRBV30; j_call: TRBJ2-7; clone_size: NA; d_call: NA; cdr3_nt: TGTGCCTGGAGTGTTGGAGGGAGACTCTACGAGCAGTACTTC; cdr3_aa: CAWSVGGRLYEQYF
v_call: TRBV2; j_call: TRBJ2-7; clone_size: NA; d_call: TRBD1; cdr3_nt: TGTGCCAGCAGGGGAGAGACAGGGGGCGAGCAGTACTTC; cdr3_aa: CASRGETGGEQYF
v_call: TRBV21-1; j_call: TRBJ1-2; clone_size: NA; d_call: NA; cdr3_nt: TGTGCCAGCAGCAAGAGGACAGGCTTACCTAACCGGGGGATTCGGGCTGGTGGCTACACCTTC; cdr3_aa: CASSKRTGLPNRGIRAGGYTF
v_call: TRBV27; j_call: TRBJ1-2; clone_size: NA; d_call: TRBD1; cdr3_nt: TGTGCCAGCAGAAGCAGACAGGGGCTTTTTAATAACTATGGCTACACCTTC; cdr3_aa: CASRSRQGLFNNYGYTF
v_call: TRBV3-1/TRBV3-2; j_call: TRBJ2-2; clone_size: once; d_call: NA; cdr3_nt: TGTGCCAGCAGCCAAGTTGTCGGGGAGCTGTTTTTT; cdr3_aa: CASSQVVGELFF
v_call: TRBV5-1; j_call: TRBJ2-3; clone_size: once; d_call: TRBD1; cdr3_nt: TGCGCCAGCAGCTTCGGACAGGTCGACACAGATACGCAGTATTTT; cdr3_aa: CASSFGQVDTDTQYF
v_call: TRBV6-4; j_call: TRBJ2-4; clone_size: NA; d_call: NA; cdr3_nt: TGTGCCAGCAGTGAGAAGGGGGACAAAAACATTCAGTACTTC; cdr3_aa: CASSEKGDKNIQYF
v_call: TRBV2; j_call: TRBJ1-2; clone_size: NA; d_call: TRBD1; cdr3_nt: TGTGCCAGCATTTCCCCTTTTAGTTCAGGGGGCGGAACCTTC; cdr3_aa: CASISPFSSGGGTF
v_call: TRBV30; j_call: TRBJ1-5; clone_size: NA; d_call: NA; cdr3_nt: TGTGCCTGGAGTGCAAAGGGACTGTACAATCAGCCCCAGCATTTT; cdr3_aa: CAWSAKGLYNQPQHF
v_call: TRBV19; j_call: TRBJ2-3; clone_size: NA; d_call: TRBD1; cdr3_nt: TGTGCCAGTAGTACTGGGACAGGGGGCAATAGTGATACGCAGTATTTT; cdr3_aa: CASSTGTGGNSDTQYF
v_call: TRBV30; j_call: TRBJ2-2; clone_size: NA; d_call: NA; cdr3_nt: TGTGCCTGGAGTGTTTCAGGGTGGTACACCGGGGAGCTGTTTTTT; cdr3_aa: CAWSVSGWYTGELFF
v_call: TRBV12-3/TRBV12-4; j_call: TRBJ2-7; clone_size: NA; d_call: TRBD1; cdr3_nt: TGTGCCAGCAGTCAGACAGGGAGCTACGAGCAGTACTTC; cdr3_aa: CASSQTGSYEQYF
v_call: TRBV6-5; j_call: TRBJ1-5; clone_size: NA; d_call: TRBD1; cdr3_nt: TGTGCCAGCAATCCGACAGGGGGATATCAGCCCCAGCATTTT; cdr3_aa: CASNPTGGYQPQHF
v_call: TRBV3-1/TRBV3-2; j_call: TRBJ2-3; clone_size: NA; d_call: TRBD2; cdr3_nt: TGTGCCAGCAGCCCAGGACTAGCGGGAAGAGTAGATACGCAGTATTTT; cdr3_aa: CASSPGLAGRVDTQYF
v_call: TRBV5-4; j_call: TRBJ1-3; clone_size: NA; d_call: NA; cdr3_nt: TGTGCCAGCAGCTTGGGCAGCTCTGGAAACACCATATATTTT; cdr3_aa: CASSLGSSGNTIYF
v_call: TRBV13; j_call: TRBJ2-3; clone_size: once; d_call: TRBD2; cdr3_nt: TGTGCCAGCAGCTTAGCCGGGACTAGCCAAATCAGGACAGATACGCAGTATTTT; cdr3_aa: CASSLAGTSQIRTDTQYF
v_call: TRBV19; j_call: TRBJ2-3; clone_size: NA; d_call: TRBD2; cdr3_nt: TGTGCCAGTAGTAGGGCGGGGGGGCTCCCAGATACGCAGTATTTT; cdr3_aa: CASSRAGGLPDTQYF
v_call: TRBV30; j_call: TRBJ2-2; clone_size: few; d_call: NA; cdr3_nt: TGTGCCTGGAGTGGACTGAACACCGGGGAGCTGTTTTTT; cdr3_aa: CAWSGLNTGELFF
v_call: TRBV19; j_call: TRBJ2-5; clone_size: once; d_call: TRBD1; cdr3_nt: TGTGCCAGTAGACAGGGGGGAGAGACCCAGTACTTC; cdr3_aa: CASRQGGETQYF
v_call: TRBV6-5; j_call: TRBJ2-2; clone_size: once; d_call: NA; cdr3_nt: TGTGCCAGCATGGACACTAACACCGGGGAGCTGTTTTTT; cdr3_aa: CASMDTNTGELFF
v_call: TRBV19; j_call: TRBJ2-2; clone_size: NA; d_call: TRBD2; cdr3_nt: TGTGCCAGTAACCCGACTAGCACGAACACCGGGGAGCTGTTTTTT; cdr3_aa: CASNPTSTNTGELFF
v_call: TRBV12-5; j_call: TRBJ2-3; clone_size: once; d_call: TRBD2; cdr3_nt: TGTGCTAGTGGCGATCGGGGACTAGCGGGAGGGGCGGCAGATACGCAGTATTTT; cdr3_aa: CASGDRGLAGGAADTQYF
v_call: TRBV4-2; j_call: TRBJ2-7; clone_size: few; d_call: NA; cdr3_nt: TGTGCCAGCAGCCAAGATGGTCTCTTCTACGAGCAGTACTTC; cdr3_aa: CASSQDGLFYEQYF